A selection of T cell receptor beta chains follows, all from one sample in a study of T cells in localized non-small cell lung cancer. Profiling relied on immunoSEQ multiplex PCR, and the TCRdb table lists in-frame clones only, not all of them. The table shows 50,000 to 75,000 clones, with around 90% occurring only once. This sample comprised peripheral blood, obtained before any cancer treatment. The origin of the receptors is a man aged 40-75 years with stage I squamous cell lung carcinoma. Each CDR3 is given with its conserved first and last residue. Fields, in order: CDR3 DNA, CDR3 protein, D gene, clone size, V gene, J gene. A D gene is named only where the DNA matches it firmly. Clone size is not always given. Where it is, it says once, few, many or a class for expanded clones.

TGTGCCAGCAGGGGGGAGGGCACCGGGGAGCTGTTTTTT	CASRGEGTGELFF	TRBD2	NA	TRBV25-1	TRBJ2-2
TGCAGCGTTGAAGGTGGGCCAGGATTCGCAGATACGCAGTATTTT	CSVEGGPGFADTQYF	NA	NA	TRBV29-1	TRBJ2-3
TGTGCCAGCAGTTTAGGGGCAGGCGATCAGCCCCAGCATTTT	CASSLGAGDQPQHF	NA	once	TRBV28	TRBJ1-5
TGCAGCGTTGAAGGGGCTAGCGGGAGCCCAGATACGCAGTATTTT	CSVEGASGSPDTQYF	TRBD2	NA	TRBV29-1	TRBJ2-3
TGTGCCAGCAGTGGAGGGAACTATGGCTACACCTTC	CASSGGNYGYTF	NA	NA	TRBV25-1	TRBJ1-2
TGTGCCAGCAGCGTAGGACCGGACACCTCCTACAGTGATGGCTACACCTTC	CASSVGPDTSYSDGYTF	NA	NA	TRBV9	TRBJ1-2
TGTGCCAGCTCACCACCAGTCCTAGCGGGCACTGAGCAGTTCTTC	CASSPPVLAGTEQFF	TRBD2	NA	TRBV18	TRBJ2-1
TGTGCCAGCAGCCGCGGGACTAGCGGGAATACAGATACGCAGTATTTT	CASSRGTSGNTDTQYF	TRBD2	NA	TRBV5-4	TRBJ2-3
TGTGCCAGCAGCTTGACTAGCGGCTCTGGGGCCAACGTCCTGACTTTC	CASSLTSGSGANVLTF	TRBD2	once	TRBV7-2	TRBJ2-6
TGCAGCGTTCAAGAGGGAACAGATACGCAGTATTTT	CSVQEGTDTQYF	NA	NA	TRBV29-1	TRBJ2-3
TGTGCCAGTAGTACCCGGGACAAGAATCAGCCCCAGCATTTT	CASSTRDKNQPQHF	NA	NA	TRBV19	TRBJ1-5
TGCGCCAGCAGCCAAGGAGGGGGCGCGACCGGGGATCTGTTTTTT	CASSQGGGATGDLFF	TRBD1	NA	TRBV4-3	TRBJ2-2
TGTGCCAGCAGGCCACCCTCTGGGGCCAACGTCCTGACTTTC	CASRPPSGANVLTF	NA	NA	TRBV28	TRBJ2-6
TGTGCCAGCAGTTTAGGCCCGGGGATGAACACTGAAGCTTTCTTT	CASSLGPGMNTEAFF	NA	NA	TRBV27	TRBJ1-1
TGCGCCAGCAGCGTTTCAGGGTCATCATCAAGAGGAAACACCATATATTTT	CASSVSGSSSRGNTIYF	NA	NA	TRBV5-1	TRBJ1-3
TGCGCCAGCAGCTTGGCCGGGCTAGCGGGCAACTCCTACGAGCAGTACTTC	CASSLAGLAGNSYEQYF	TRBD2	NA	TRBV5-1	TRBJ2-7
TGTGCCAGCAGCAAAGCGGGAGGCGACACTAGCACAGATACGCAGTATTTT	CASSKAGGDTSTDTQYF	NA	NA	TRBV21-1	TRBJ2-3
TGTGCCAGCAGCAGAACGGGGGGTCGGAACACTGAAGCTTTCTTT	CASSRTGGRNTEAFF	NA	NA	TRBV7-2	TRBJ1-1
TGTGCCAGCAGCTTAGGAGTGTCTAGCACAGATACGCAGTATTTT	CASSLGVSSTDTQYF	NA	NA	TRBV7-3	TRBJ2-3
TGTGCCAGCAGCTTAGCGCCCTTATCGACAGGGTCCTACGAGCAGTACTTC	CASSLAPLSTGSYEQYF	TRBD1	NA	TRBV7-9	TRBJ2-7
TGTGCCAGCAGCCAAACTAGCGTCCCAGAGACCCAGTACTTC	CASSQTSVPETQYF	TRBD2	once	TRBV9	TRBJ2-5
TGTGCCAGCAGCTTCCTCGGGGGCTCCCACGAGCAGTACTTC	CASSFLGGSHEQYF	NA	once	TRBV11-2	TRBJ2-7
TGTGCCAGCAGCGGAGCGGGCTCTCGGGGTACAGATACGCAGTATTTT	CASSGAGSRGTDTQYF	NA	NA	TRBV9	TRBJ2-3
TGCGCCAGCAGCCTCGGACTGATCAATGAGCAGTTCTTC	CASSLGLINEQFF	NA	NA	TRBV5-1	TRBJ2-1
TGTGCCAGCAGTCCCACAGGGGGCAGGCAGCCCCAGCATTTT	CASSPTGGRQPQHF	TRBD1	NA	TRBV11-2	TRBJ1-5
TGCGCCAGCAGCCAGGGAGGAGGGCGAGTCAGCACAGATACGCAGTATTTT	CASSQGGGRVSTDTQYF	NA	NA	TRBV4-1	TRBJ2-3
TGTGCCAGCAGCTCACTGACAGTCTCTGGGGCCAACGTCCTGACTTTC	CASSSLTVSGANVLTF	NA	NA	TRBV5-6	TRBJ2-6
TGTGCCAGCAGCAATCCGAGGCAGGGTAAATATGAGCAGTTCTTC	CASSNPRQGKYEQFF	NA	NA	TRBV13	TRBJ2-1
TGTGCCAGCAGCCCAAACGCAGCTAGCGTTCACGTCAATGAGCAGTTCTTC	CASSPNAASVHVNEQFF	NA	NA	TRBV7-9	TRBJ2-1
TGTGCCAGCAGCCCTCTCCGTGACAGGGTCACTGAAGCTTTCTTT	CASSPLRDRVTEAFF	TRBD1	NA	TRBV11-2	TRBJ1-1
TGCGCCAGCAGCCAACGGGACAGGGTCGGCTACACCTTC	CASSQRDRVGYTF	TRBD1	few	TRBV4-1	TRBJ1-2
TGTGCCAGCAGCGCAGCCGGGACTAGCGGGAGATATGAGCAGTTCTTC	CASSAAGTSGRYEQFF	TRBD2	NA	TRBV6-6	TRBJ2-1
TGTGCCAGTAGTATAGTCGGGGGAAAGAACAATGAGCAGTTCTTC	CASSIVGGKNNEQFF	NA	NA	TRBV19	TRBJ2-1
TGTGCCAGCAGCATAAGAATTGGAAGCGGGAGGGGAGATACGCAGTATTTT	CASSIRIGSGRGDTQYF	TRBD2	NA	TRBV5-6	TRBJ2-3
TGTGCCAGCAGCGTCGGAGCCGCCACTAGCACAGATACGCAGTATTTT	CASSVGAATSTDTQYF	NA	NA	TRBV7-2	TRBJ2-3
TGTGCCAGCAGCCCTATACTCTCTGGAAACACCATATATTTT	CASSPILSGNTIYF	NA	NA	TRBV6-6	TRBJ1-3
TGTGCCAGCAGTTACGCCCCCGGGTCTCCCTACGAGCAGTACTTC	CASSYAPGSPYEQYF	NA	NA	TRBV6-5	TRBJ2-7
TGTGCCAGCAGTTTAGCGGGAGGGCCCGCAGATACGCAGTATTTT	CASSLAGGPADTQYF	TRBD2	NA	TRBV28	TRBJ2-3
TGTGCCAGCAGAGTTATGGGCGACTTCTTACAGAAGCAGTTCTTC	CASRVMGDFLQKQFF	NA	NA	TRBV6-5	TRBJ2-1
TGTGCCAGCAGCCCCCCCCAGGGACTACATAATGAGCAGTTCTTC	CASSPPQGLHNEQFF	TRBD2	NA	TRBV7-2	TRBJ2-1
TGTGCCACCAGCAGGCCCGGGACAGCCTACGAGCAGTACTTC	CATSRPGTAYEQYF	TRBD1	NA	TRBV15	TRBJ2-7
TGCAGCGTTCTTTCAGGGGCGGCTAATGGCTACACCTTC	CSVLSGAANGYTF	NA	NA	TRBV29-1	TRBJ1-2